These 14 T cell receptor beta chains were sequenced from one sample in a study of identical twins. Each CDR3 protein is one row after TCRdb ran MiXCR on the 5' RACE reads. The sample has 200,000 or so distinct CDR3 sequences, roughly 15% seen once; the top ten hold 35% to 45%. These same records also appear under a second study, on T cells expressing NK-cell markers.

The sequenced sample was CD8+ T cells sorted from blood. All receptors come from a woman younger than 30 in good health.

The chain combines TRBV3-1 with TRBJ2-5; TRBD2 matches at 7 bases. Trimming cost V 6 bases and J 2 bases; bases outside gene matches: 9. This CDR3 is 15 amino acids long. Germline CDR1 reads LGHDT; CDR2 reads YNNKEL (reference sequence). The CDR3 coding sequence is TGTGCCAGCAGGGGCCGGGGGGAGCCACAAGAGACCCAGTACTTC. It translates to CASRGRGEPQETQYF.

The V gene is TRBV7-6, the J gene TRBJ2-6, with a weak D call TRBD2 (6 bases). The V end lost 3 bases, the J end lost 1 base, and 7 bases lay between the germline ends. Germline CDR1 SGHVS, CDR2 FNYEAQ. This CDR3 is built from 15 residues. The CDR3 sequence: CASSFGGSGANVLTF. The CDR3 bases are TGTGCCAGCAGCTTCGGGGGATCTGGGGCCAACGTCCTGACTTTC.

The chain recombines TRBV12-3 or TRBV12-4 with TRBJ2-1; D ambiguous. Deletions cut 7 bases from V and 6 bases from J, with 10 bases between. CDR3 length: 12 residues. The DNA for the CDR3 is TGTGCCAGCACGGCAATCCGCAATGAGCAGTTCTTC. Amino acids: CASTAIRNEQFF.

The chain recombines TRBV4-1 with TRBJ2-7; 10 positions agree with TRBD2. CDR1 is MGHRA, CDR2 YSYEKL, per germline. This CDR3 comprises 16 residues. The V gene end was trimmed by 3 bases and the J gene end by 5 bases; junction bases not matched to a gene: 10. The CDR3 region is CASSHQLAGNVNEQYF. CDR3 DNA: TGCGCCAGCAGCCACCAACTAGCGGGAAATGTTAACGAGCAGTACTTC.

The table lists this clonotype with a count of one. The chain couples TRBV9 to TRBJ2-7; perhaps TRBD1 as D (5 bases). Per germline, CDR1 SGDLS and CDR2 YYNGEE. The V end was cut by 3 bases, the J end by 4 bases, with 11 bases between. The CDR3 has 13 amino acids. CDR3: CASSAGRAYEQYF. The DNA of the CDR3 is TGTGCCAGCAGCGCTGGCAGGGCGTACGAGCAGTACTTC.

This clonotype has ten or more counts. The chain links TRBV5-6 to TRBJ2-1; D ambiguous. Trimming cost V 2 bases and J 5 bases, with 11 bases left between them. The germline CDR1 and CDR2 sequences are SGHDT and YYEEEE. This CDR3 is built from 14 residues. The CDR3 DNA is TGTGCCAGCAGCTTCCCCTCCAGAAACAATGAGCAGTTCTTC. Translating it yields CASSFPSRNNEQFF.

In its sample, this clonotype was seen a few times. This chain connects TRBV15 to TRBJ2-1; D is undetermined. The V gene's germline CDR1 is LNHNV and CDR2 YYDKDF (reference sequence). The CDR3 contains 15 residues. The V and J ends lost 0 bases and 9 bases respectively, with 15 bases between them. The CDR3 loop reads CATSRESLEVGEQFF. In DNA, the CDR3 is TGTGCCACCAGCAGAGAGAGCCTAGAGGTGGGTGAGCAGTTCTTC.

The J gene is TRBJ2-7, the V gene TRBV7-6, with 8 bases identical to TRBD2. After removal of 1 base from V and 4 bases from J, the junction contained 6 bases not matched to a gene. This CDR3 is 15 amino acids long. In germline, CDR1 is SGHVS, CDR2 FNYEAQ. DNA for the CDR3: TGTGCCAGCAGCTTAGAAGCGGGAGCGAGATACGAGCAGTACTTC. It translates to CASSLEAGARYEQYF.

This clonotype was observed a few times. The chain couples TRBV11-1 to TRBJ1-3; D is ambiguous. In germline, CDR1 is SGHAT, CDR2 FQDESV (reference sequence). The CDR3 runs to 18 residues. Trimming removed 4 bases from V and 1 base from J, with 20 bases in between. CDR3 nucleotide sequence: TGTGCCAGCAGCTCTTCATTCCTTTCGAAAGTATCTGGAAACACCATATATTTT. This codes for CASSSSFLSKVSGNTIYF.

The V and J genes are TRBV12-3 or TRBV12-4 and TRBJ2-1, with D hard to call. V was clipped by 6 bases and J by 9 bases, with 12 bases between them. The CDR3 is 12 amino acids. This CDR3 reads CASSQKPSEQFF. As DNA, the CDR3 is TGTGCCAGCAGCCAGAAGCCCAGTGAGCAGTTCTTC.

The rearrangement links TRBV7-9 to TRBJ2-1; D is perhaps TRBD2 (5 bases). V was cut by 8 bases and J by 7 bases, with 15 bases left in between. Germline CDR1 and CDR2: SEHNR and FQNEAQ (reference sequence). The CDR3 extends over 13 amino acids. CDR3 sequence reads: CASPRDSRNEQFF. The CDR3 DNA reads as TGTGCCAGCCCCCGGGATTCCCGGAATGAGCAGTTCTTC.

The rearrangement links TRBV9 to TRBJ2-5, with D tentatively TRBD2 (5 bases). The CDR3 sequence is 13 residues long. Trimming removed 2 bases from V and 2 bases from J, with 7 bases in between. Germline loops: CDR1 SGDLS, CDR2 YYNGEE. CDR3 sequence (DNA): TGTGCCAGCAGCGTCGGGAATCAAGAGACCCAGTACTTC. It translates to CASSVGNQETQYF.

There are a few counts of this clonotype. The chain carries TRBV4-3 and TRBJ2-7; no firm D call. The CDR3 has 15 residues. Germline lookup yields CDR1 LGHNA and CDR2 YSLEER. With 2 bases removed from V and 3 bases from J, the gap between germline ends came to 14 bases. The CDR3 loop is CASSQRVARFYEQYF. The DNA of the CDR3 is TGCGCCAGCAGCCAAAGGGTGGCCCGATTCTACGAGCAGTACTTC.

The chain combines TRBV9 with TRBJ2-7, with 8 bases aligning to TRBD1. CDR3 size: 14 residues. V shed 0 bases and J 4 bases; nucleotides not matched to a gene: 3. The germline V gene has CDR1 SGDLS and CDR2 YYNGEE. CDR3 protein: CASSVEDRAYEQYF. The CDR3, as DNA: TGTGCCAGCAGCGTAGAGGACAGGGCTTACGAGCAGTACTTC.